The following is a T cell receptor beta chain sequence with its context. Antigen unknown. The entry originates in a study of T-cell reconstitution after alpha-beta-depleted transplantation in children. The study's findings and limits: Several hundred rapidly expanded clones from non-depleted graft cells reportedly supplied alpha-beta T cells about two months post-transplant. At the one-year point after transplant, T-cell counts and TCRbeta diversity were found to come mostly from T cells that had been newly produced. It was surviving recipient T cells and thymic progenitors that gave some patients high TCRbeta diversity at day 60.

A library of TCRbeta sequences, prepared with unique molecular identifiers, was generated. TCRdb fed the PCR reads into MiXCR, producing one record per CDR3 protein. The repertoire has under 450,000 distinct CDR3 sequences, about 17% of them found once; the top ten carry 25% to 35%. From germline, CDR1 is MNHNS and CDR2 SASEGT. The CDR3 is 14 amino acids. V gave up 8 bases and J gave up 5 bases, with 13 bases separating them. The receptor comes from a boy under two years old who had a stem cell transplant for Wiskott-Aldrich syndrome, so the T cells may come from the graft donor. The sequencing here drew on PBMCs, mostly from graft donor cells, taken 360 days after TCRalphabeta/CD19-depleted stem cell transplant. The chain is built from TRBV6-1 and TRBJ2-6; weak D call: TRBD2 (5 bases). In DNA, the CDR3 is TGTGCCAGCGTGAGGGCTTCCCGGGCCAACGTCCTGACTTTC. This encodes CASVRASRANVLTF.